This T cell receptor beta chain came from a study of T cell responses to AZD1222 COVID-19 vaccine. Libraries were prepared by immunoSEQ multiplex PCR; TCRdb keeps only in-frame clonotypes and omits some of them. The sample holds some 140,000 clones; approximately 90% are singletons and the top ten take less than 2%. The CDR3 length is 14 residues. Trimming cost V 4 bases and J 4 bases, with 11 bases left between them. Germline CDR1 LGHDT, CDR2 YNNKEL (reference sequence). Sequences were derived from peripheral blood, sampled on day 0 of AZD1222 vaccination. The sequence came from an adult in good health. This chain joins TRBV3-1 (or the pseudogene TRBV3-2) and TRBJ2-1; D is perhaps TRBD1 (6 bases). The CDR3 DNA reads TGTGCCAGCAGCCGAAGGCAGGGGTACAATGAGCAGTTCTTC. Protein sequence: CASSRRQGYNEQFF.